The rows below give T cell receptor beta chains drawn from one sample of a study of OX40 agonist ivuxolimab in advanced cancers. Repertoires were generated with immunoSEQ multiplex PCR, while TCRdb's copy carries only in-frame clones and drops some. The sample includes 9,500 to 15,000 clones, approximately 76% of them seen just once. The sequencing here drew on CD4+ or CD8+ T cells sorted from blood, taken in a trial of the OX40 agonist ivuxolimab. The origin of the receptors is an adult with an advanced solid tumor such as melanoma, head and neck, liver or kidney cancer. CDR3s include the opening cysteine and the closing phenylalanine or tryptophan. A D gene is named only where the DNA matches it firmly. Clone size is shown for a subset of rows, as once, few, many or a class of expanded clone.

v_call	d_call	j_call	clone_size	cdr3_aa	cdr3_nt
TRBV27	-	TRBJ2-7	-	CASSDSSYEQYF	TGTGCCAGCTCGGACAGCTCCTACGAGCAGTACTTC
TRBV5-6	-	TRBJ1-1	-	CASSFWGAVTEAFF	TGTGCCAGCAGCTTCTGGGGTGCGGTCACTGAAGCTTTCTTT
TRBV5-4	-	TRBJ2-5	-	CASSFPPEGPETQYF	TGTGCCAGCAGCTTCCCTCCTGAGGGGCCGGAGACCCAGTACTTC
TRBV27	TRBD2	TRBJ2-2	-	CASSLAGEAGELFF	TGTGCCAGCAGTTTAGCGGGAGAGGCCGGGGAGCTGTTTTTT
TRBV13	TRBD1	TRBJ2-1	-	CASSLGGDRGLFSGRGFYNEQFF	TGTGCCAGCAGCCTAGGGGGGGACAGGGGGCTTTTCAGCGGGAGGGGATTCTACAATGAGCAGTTCTTC
TRBV7-9	-	TRBJ2-2	few	CASRPPGFNTGELFF	TGTGCCAGCAGACCTCCGGGATTCAACACCGGGGAGCTGTTTTTT
TRBV10-3	-	TRBJ2-1	-	CAISEGTGDEQFF	TGTGCCATCAGTGAGGGGACTGGGGATGAGCAGTTCTTC
TRBV4-1	TRBD1	TRBJ2-1	-	CASSPGTGRNEQFF	TGCGCCAGCAGCCCGGGGACAGGGAGGAATGAGCAGTTCTTC
TRBV19	-	TRBJ1-4	few	CASDGGWELFF	TGTGCCAGTGACGGGGGTTGGGAACTGTTTTTT
TRBV2	TRBD2	TRBJ2-5	-	CASLVRLAGWRETQYF	TGTGCCAGCCTAGTTCGACTAGCGGGATGGCGGGAGACCCAGTACTTC
TRBV15	TRBD2	TRBJ2-1	-	CATSRDLGEGNYNEQFF	TGTGCCACCAGCAGAGATCTCGGGGAGGGGAACTACAATGAGCAGTTCTTC
TRBV9	TRBD2	TRBJ2-5	-	CASSLTSAPQETQYF	TGTGCCAGCAGCCTAACTAGCGCGCCTCAAGAGACCCAGTACTTC
TRBV5-6	-	TRBJ1-5	-	CASSLASDRKDQPQHF	TGTGCCAGCAGCTTGGCGTCGGACAGAAAGGATCAGCCCCAGCATTTT
TRBV6-5	TRBD1	TRBJ2-1	-	CASSYGTGLFF	TGTGCCAGCAGTTATGGGACAGGGCTATTCTTC
TRBV5-6	-	TRBJ2-1	-	CASSGVSGEQFF	TGTGCCAGCAGCGGCGTATCCGGTGAGCAGTTCTTC
TRBV5-6	-	TRBJ2-3	-	CASSWTSDTDTQYF	TGTGCCAGCAGCTGGACTTCTGACACAGATACGCAGTATTTT
TRBV27	-	TRBJ2-1	-	CASSPHGDEQFF	TGTGCCAGCAGCCCCCACGGCGATGAGCAGTTCTTC
TRBV11-3	TRBD1	TRBJ2-2	-	CASSSRAGGQNTGELFF	TGTGCCAGCAGCTCCAGGGCAGGGGGACAGAACACCGGGGAGCTGTTTTTT
TRBV5-1	-	TRBJ1-1	-	CASSPYRNTEAFF	TGCGCCAGCAGCCCCTACAGGAACACTGAAGCTTTCTTT
TRBV5-1	TRBD2	TRBJ2-5	-	CASSMGTSGRFQETQYF	TGCGCCAGCAGCATGGGGACTAGCGGGAGGTTCCAAGAGACCCAGTACTTC
TRBV9	-	TRBJ2-5	medium-sized	CASSVEGLAGETQYF	TGTGCCAGCAGCGTAGAGGGGTTAGCAGGGGAGACCCAGTACTTC
TRBV6-6	TRBD2	TRBJ2-1	-	CASSRGGQSSYNEQFF	TGTGCCAGCAGCCGCGGGGGTCAAAGCTCCTACAATGAGCAGTTCTTC
TRBV27	TRBD1	TRBJ2-7	-	CASSFRDRGAYEQYF	TGTGCCAGCAGCTTCCGGGACAGGGGCGCCTACGAGCAGTACTTC
TRBV2	-	TRBJ2-7	-	CASSQLSGAYEQYF	TGTGCCAGCAGTCAGCTGAGTGGGGCCTACGAGCAGTACTTC
TRBV6-5	-	TRBJ1-5	-	CASSYGAGYQPQHF	TGTGCCAGCAGTTACGGGGCAGGGTATCAGCCCCAGCATTTT
TRBV6-1	TRBD2	TRBJ2-3	few	CASSELAGDVDTQYF	TGTGCCAGCAGTGAACTGGCGGGAGATGTTGATACGCAGTATTTT
TRBV11-3	-	TRBJ2-7	-	CASSPDPPYEQYF	TGTGCCAGCAGCCCGGACCCACCCTACGAGCAGTACTTC
TRBV7-9	-	TRBJ1-6	few	CASSSHDRIPAPPLHF	TGTGCCAGCAGCTCGCACGACAGGATCCCTGCTCCACCCCTCCACTTT
TRBV5-1	TRBD2	TRBJ2-3	-	CASRPGLAGEDTQYF	TGCGCCAGCAGGCCGGGACTAGCGGGAGAAGATACGCAGTATTTT
TRBV27	-	TRBJ2-7	once	CASSDAYTTYEQYF	TGTGCCAGCAGTGACGCCTATACGACCTACGAGCAGTACTTC
TRBV27	-	TRBJ1-2	-	CASSPPASNYGYTF	TGTGCCAGCAGTCCCCCGGCCTCTAACTATGGCTACACCTTC
TRBV19	-	TRBJ1-2	-	CASSIGLIEYGYTF	TGTGCCAGTAGTATTGGTCTAATAGAGTATGGCTACACCTTC
TRBV27	-	TRBJ2-7	-	CASSPLGQNIEQYF	TGTGCCAGCAGCCCCCTCGGGCAGAATATCGAGCAGTACTTC
TRBV1	-	TRBJ2-1	-	CTSNPRSGSPYEQFF	TGCACCAGCAACCCACGAAGCGGGAGCCCCTATGAGCAGTTCTTC
TRBV29-1	-	TRBJ2-1	-	CSGLTGIDNEQFF	TGCAGCGGCCTCACAGGGATCGACAATGAGCAGTTCTTC
TRBV5-1	-	TRBJ1-1	-	CASSYTTGNMNTEAFF	TGCGCCAGCAGCTACACGACAGGTAACATGAACACTGAAGCTTTCTTT
TRBV27	-	TRBJ1-1	-	CASSLGLNTEAFF	TGTGCCAGCAGTTTAGGGCTGAACACTGAAGCTTTCTTT
TRBV4-1	-	TRBJ2-7	-	CASSQFSGTLWEQYF	TGCGCCAGCAGCCAATTTTCGGGGACCCTTTGGGAGCAGTACTTC
TRBV6-6	-	TRBJ1-1	-	CASSYNNEAFF	TGTGCCAGCAGTTACAACAATGAAGCTTTCTTT
TRBV6-5	-	TRBJ2-1	-	CASSYGGRGNEQFF	TGTGCCAGCAGTTACGGTGGCAGGGGTAATGAGCAGTTCTTC
TRBV9	TRBD2	TRBJ2-1	-	CASSVASSGSYNEQFF	TGTGCCAGCAGCGTAGCTTCTAGCGGCTCCTACAATGAGCAGTTCTTC
TRBV7-3	-	TRBJ2-2	-	CASSLLTGELFF	TGTGCCAGCAGTTTATTAACCGGGGAGCTGTTTTTT
TRBV27	-	TRBJ2-3	-	CASTRGTGITDTQYF	TGTGCCAGCACCCGCGGTACAGGGATCACAGATACGCAGTATTTT
TRBV7-9	TRBD2	TRBJ2-3	-	CASSALAGETGGGTQYF	TGTGCCAGCAGCGCTCTAGCGGGAGAGACTGGTGGGGGTACGCAGTATTTT
TRBV1	-	TRBJ1-6	-	CTSSQDSAGLERTGGDYNSPLHF	TGCACCAGCAGCCAAGACAGCGCAGGCTTAGAGAGGACAGGGGGGGATTATAATTCACCCCTCCACTTT
TRBV10-2	TRBD2	TRBJ2-2	once	CASSESLAGVGGELFF	TGCGCCAGCAGTGAGTCACTAGCGGGAGTAGGAGGGGAGCTGTTTTTT
TRBV7-8	TRBD2	TRBJ2-5	-	CASRPSGRQETQYF	TGTGCCAGCAGACCAAGCGGGAGACAAGAGACCCAGTACTTC
TRBV7-8	-	TRBJ2-2	-	CASSLLTGELFF	TGTGCCAGCAGTTTATTAACCGGGGAGCTGTTTTTT
TRBV29-1	-	TRBJ1-1	once	CSVAGPGRNTEAFF	TGCAGCGTCGCCGGTCCAGGTAGAAACACTGAAGCTTTCTTT
TRBV6-5	-	TRBJ1-2	-	CASSYGSGFRASYTF	TGTGCCAGCAGTTACGGGTCGGGGTTTCGTGCGAGCTACACCTTC
TRBV2	TRBD1	TRBJ1-6	-	CASSEAHQGAGSPLHF	TGTGCCAGCAGTGAAGCGCACCAGGGGGCGGGATCACCCCTCCACTTT
TRBV28	TRBD1	TRBJ2-3	-	CASSPRQGWADTQYF	TGTGCCAGCAGTCCACGACAGGGCTGGGCAGATACGCAGTATTTT